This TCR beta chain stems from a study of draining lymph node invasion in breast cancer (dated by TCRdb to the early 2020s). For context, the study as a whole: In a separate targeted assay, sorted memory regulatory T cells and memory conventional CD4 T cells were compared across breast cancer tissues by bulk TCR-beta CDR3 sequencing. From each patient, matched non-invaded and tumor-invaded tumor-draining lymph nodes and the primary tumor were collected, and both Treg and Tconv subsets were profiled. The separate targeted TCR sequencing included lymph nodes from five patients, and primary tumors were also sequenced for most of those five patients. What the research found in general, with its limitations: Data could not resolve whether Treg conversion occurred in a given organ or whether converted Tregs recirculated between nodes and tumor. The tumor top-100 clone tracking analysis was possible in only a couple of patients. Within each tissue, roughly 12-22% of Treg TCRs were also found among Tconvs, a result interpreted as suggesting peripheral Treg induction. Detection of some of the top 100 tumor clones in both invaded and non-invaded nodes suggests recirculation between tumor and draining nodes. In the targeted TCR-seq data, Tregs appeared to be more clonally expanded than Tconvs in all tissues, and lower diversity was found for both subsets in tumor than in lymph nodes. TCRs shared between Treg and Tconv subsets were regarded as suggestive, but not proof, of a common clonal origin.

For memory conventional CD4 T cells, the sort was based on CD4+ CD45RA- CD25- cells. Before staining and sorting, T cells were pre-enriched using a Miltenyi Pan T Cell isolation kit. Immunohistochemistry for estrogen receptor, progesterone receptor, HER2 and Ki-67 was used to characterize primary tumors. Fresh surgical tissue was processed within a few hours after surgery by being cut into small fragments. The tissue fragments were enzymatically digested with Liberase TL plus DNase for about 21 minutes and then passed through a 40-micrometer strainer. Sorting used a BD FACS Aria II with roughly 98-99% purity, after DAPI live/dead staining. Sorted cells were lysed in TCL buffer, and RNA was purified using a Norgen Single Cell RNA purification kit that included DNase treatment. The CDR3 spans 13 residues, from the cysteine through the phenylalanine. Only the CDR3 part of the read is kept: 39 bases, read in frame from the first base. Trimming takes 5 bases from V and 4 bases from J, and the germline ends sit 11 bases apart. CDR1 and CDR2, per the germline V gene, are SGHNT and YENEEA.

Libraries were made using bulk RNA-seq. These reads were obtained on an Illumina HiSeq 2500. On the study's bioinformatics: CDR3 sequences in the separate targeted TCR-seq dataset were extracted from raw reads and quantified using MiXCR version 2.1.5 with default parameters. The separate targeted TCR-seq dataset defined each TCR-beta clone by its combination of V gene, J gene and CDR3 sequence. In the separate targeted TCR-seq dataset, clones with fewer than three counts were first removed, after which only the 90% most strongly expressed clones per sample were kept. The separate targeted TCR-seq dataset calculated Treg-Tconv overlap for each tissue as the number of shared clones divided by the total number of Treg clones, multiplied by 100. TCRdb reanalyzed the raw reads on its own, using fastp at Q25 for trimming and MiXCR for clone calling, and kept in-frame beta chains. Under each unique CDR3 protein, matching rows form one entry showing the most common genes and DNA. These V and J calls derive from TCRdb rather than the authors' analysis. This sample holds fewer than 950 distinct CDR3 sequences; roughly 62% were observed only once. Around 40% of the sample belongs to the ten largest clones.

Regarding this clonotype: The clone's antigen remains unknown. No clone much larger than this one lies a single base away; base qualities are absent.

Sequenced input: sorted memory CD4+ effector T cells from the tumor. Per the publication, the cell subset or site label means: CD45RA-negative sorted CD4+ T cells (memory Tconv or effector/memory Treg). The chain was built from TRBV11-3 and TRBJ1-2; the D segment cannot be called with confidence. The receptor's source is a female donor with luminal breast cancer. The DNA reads TGTGCCAGCAGCACGCCCGGCGGCTATGGCTACACCTTC. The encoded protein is CASSTPGGYGYTF.